This T cell receptor (beta chain) was captured in a study of monozygotic twins with inflammatory bowel disease. Study observations and caveats: A single strong clonotype or signal linked to IBD was not supported. Separate T cell subtypes could not be resolved from one another.

RNA in its total form was extracted from whole blood, and T cells were not sorted. Template switching appended UMIs that held a 6-nucleotide sample barcode. TCRdb derives one entry per CDR3 protein from the 5' RACE reads, leaving out DNA. The listing records approximately 380,000 distinct CDR3 sequences. Concerning this clonotype: Antigen specificity is unknown.

This CDR3 comprises 17 residues. The germline CDR1 and CDR2 sequences are LGHDT and YNNKEL (reference sequence). J is TRBJ2-2 and V is TRBV3-1; without DNA, the TCRdb call of TRBD1 cannot be checked. The sample taken for sequencing was blood. The source of this sequence is a human donor with ulcerative colitis or Crohn's disease, or a healthy co-twin of an affected twin (not recorded which). CDR3 region: CASSQDLHRGITGELFF.